This entry concerns a single T cell receptor (beta chain). Its antigen is not identified. The protocol was immunoSEQ multiplex PCR, while the TCRdb copy is restricted to in-frame clones and leaves out a portion. The sample holds 14,000 or so clones, roughly 83% seen once. The data stem from a study of circulating and synovial CD4+ cells in juvenile arthritis. General study results and limits: Diversity here was lower than in bulk blood CD4 cells. Circulating pathogenic-like lymphocytes shared a substantially higher fraction of CDR3 sequences with synovium than bulk blood. Overlap with synovium rose as more T cells were sequenced.

V shed 3 bases and J shed 7 bases, with 15 bases lying between them. The CDR3 consists of 15 residues. CDR1 is MNHEY, CDR2 SMNVEV, per germline (reference sequence). The sequence was collected from a human patient with juvenile idiopathic arthritis. Some clones in this sample may be carry-over from other donors' samples. The chain links TRBV27 to TRBJ1-4; the D is unclear. Specimen: CD4+ T cells from synovial fluid. The CDR3 reads CASSFAQPTGEKLFF. CDR3 nucleotide sequence: TGTGCCAGCAGTTTTGCACAACCCACGGGTGAAAAACTGTTTTTT. Supplemented by reference TRBV27 and TRBJ1-4, the full variable domain reads EAQVTQNPRYLITVTGKKLTVTCSQNMNHEYMSWYRQDPGLGLRQIYYSMNVEVTDKGDVPEGYKVSRKEKRNFPLILESPSPNQTSLYFCASSFAQPTGEKLFFGSGTQLSVL.